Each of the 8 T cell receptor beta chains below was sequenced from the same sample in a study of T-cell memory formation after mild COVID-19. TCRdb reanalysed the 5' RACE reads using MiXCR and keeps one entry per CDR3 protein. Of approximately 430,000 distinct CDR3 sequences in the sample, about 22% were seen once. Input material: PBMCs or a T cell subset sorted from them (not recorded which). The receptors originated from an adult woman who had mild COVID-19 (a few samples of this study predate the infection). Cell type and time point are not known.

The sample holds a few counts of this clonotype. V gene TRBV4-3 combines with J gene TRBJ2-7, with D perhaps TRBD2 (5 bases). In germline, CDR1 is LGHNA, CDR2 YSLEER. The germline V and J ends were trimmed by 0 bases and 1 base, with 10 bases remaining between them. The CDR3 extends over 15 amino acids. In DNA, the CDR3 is TGCGCCAGCAGCCAAGATCCGGGATCATCCTACGAGCAGTACTTC. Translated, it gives CASSQDPGSSYEQYF.

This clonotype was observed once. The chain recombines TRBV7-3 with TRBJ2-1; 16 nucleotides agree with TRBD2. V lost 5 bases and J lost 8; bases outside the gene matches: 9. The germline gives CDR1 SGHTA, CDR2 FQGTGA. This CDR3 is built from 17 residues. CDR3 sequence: CASSPAGLAGGRDEQFF. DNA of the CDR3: TGTGCCAGCAGCCCGGCGGGACTAGCGGGAGGGCGTGATGAGCAGTTCTTC.

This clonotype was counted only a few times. In DNA form, the CDR3 reads TGTGCCAGCAGCCCGAGGTTGTCTCGCGGGAGCGACGAGCAGTACTTC. It yields the protein CASSPRLSRGSDEQYF. This chain uses TRBV7-2 with TRBJ2-7; 7 nucleotides line up with TRBD2. With V trimmed by 5 bases and J by 5 bases, 15 bases remained unmatched. Germline assignment: CDR1 SGHTA and CDR2 FQGNSA. The CDR3 has 16 amino acids.

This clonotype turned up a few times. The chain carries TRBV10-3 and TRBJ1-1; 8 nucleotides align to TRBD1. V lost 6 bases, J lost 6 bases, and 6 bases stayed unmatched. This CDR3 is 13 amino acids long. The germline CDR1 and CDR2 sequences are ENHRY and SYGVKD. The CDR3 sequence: CAISNRGGAEAFF. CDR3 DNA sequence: TGTGCCATCAGCAACAGGGGGGGAGCTGAAGCTTTCTTT.

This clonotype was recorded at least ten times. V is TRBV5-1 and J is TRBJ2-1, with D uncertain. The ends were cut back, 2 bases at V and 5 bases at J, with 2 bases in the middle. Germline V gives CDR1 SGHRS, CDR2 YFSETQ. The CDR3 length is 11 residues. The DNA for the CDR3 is TGCGCCAGCAGCTTCGACAATGAGCAGTTCTTC. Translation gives CASSFDNEQFF.

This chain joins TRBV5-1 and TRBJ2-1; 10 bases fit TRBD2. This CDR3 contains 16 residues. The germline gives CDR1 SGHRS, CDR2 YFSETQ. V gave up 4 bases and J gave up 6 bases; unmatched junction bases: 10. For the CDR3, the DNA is TGCGCCAGCAGCCCCCCCACTAGCGGGGTACGCAATGAGCAGTTCTTC. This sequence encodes CASSPPTSGVRNEQFF.

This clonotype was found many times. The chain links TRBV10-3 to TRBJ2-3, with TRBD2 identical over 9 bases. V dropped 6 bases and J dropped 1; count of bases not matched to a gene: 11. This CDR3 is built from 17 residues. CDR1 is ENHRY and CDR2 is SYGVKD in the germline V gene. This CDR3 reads CAISGTSSHPGTDTQYF. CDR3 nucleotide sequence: TGTGCCATCAGCGGGACTAGCTCCCACCCAGGCACAGATACGCAGTATTTT.

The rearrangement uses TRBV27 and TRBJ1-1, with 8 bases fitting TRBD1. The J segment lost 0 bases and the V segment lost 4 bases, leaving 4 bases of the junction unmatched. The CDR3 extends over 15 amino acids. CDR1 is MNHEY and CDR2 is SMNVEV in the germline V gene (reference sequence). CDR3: CASSWAGGLNTEAFF. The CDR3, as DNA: TGTGCCAGCAGTTGGGCAGGGGGCCTGAACACTGAAGCTTTCTTT.